The present T cell receptor beta chain was sequenced within a study of blood T cell repertoires in COVID-19. The repertoire was sequenced with immunoSEQ multiplex PCR; TCRdb's copy has only in-frame clones and lacks some. The sample holds about 72,000 clones; more than 75% are singletons and the top ten take around 20%. The germline gives CDR1 MNHNS, CDR2 SASEGT. The V gene lost 3 bases and the J gene lost 9 bases, with 23 bases spanning the gap. The CDR3 extends over 16 amino acids. The gene calls are TRBV6-1 and TRBJ1-2; a possible D gene is TRBD1 (5 bases). Sequenced material: peripheral blood. The sequence came from a human donor in a cohort sampled during active COVID-19. The CDR3 is CASSDLGRHLRGSYTF. CDR3 nucleotide sequence: TGTGCCAGCAGTGATCTAGGGCGGCATCTCCGGGGGAGCTACACCTTC.